Given below is one T cell receptor beta chain in context. Its antigen is undetermined. This sample is part of a study of early T cells in non-severe SARS-CoV-2 infection. Study context: Bulk RNA from unsorted whole blood was sequenced; chains were unpaired.

General study points: Matching against VDJdb likely underestimated virus-specific expansions, favoring anti-spike CD8.

V lost 3 bases and J lost 11; bases outside the gene matches: 8. The CDR3 covers 14 residues. Germline-derived CDR1 and CDR2 are GTSNPN and SVGIG (reference sequence). cDNA molecules, individually, were tagged with unique molecular identifiers. TCRdb redid the calling of the 5' RACE reads with MiXCR, one entry per CDR3 protein. This table has approximately 66,000 distinct CDR3 sequences, approximately 12% appearing once. The receptor comes from an adult who was a healthcare worker with PCR-confirmed SARS-CoV-2 infection or an uninfected control (not recorded which). The donor label of this sample is uncertain. The V and J genes are TRBV30 and TRBJ1-6; 9 bases align to TRBD1. Sequencing used whole blood, obtained at baseline. The CDR3 region is CAWRRGQGFAPLHF. CDR3 nucleotides: TGTGCCTGGAGGAGGGGACAGGGATTTGCACCCCTCCACTTT.